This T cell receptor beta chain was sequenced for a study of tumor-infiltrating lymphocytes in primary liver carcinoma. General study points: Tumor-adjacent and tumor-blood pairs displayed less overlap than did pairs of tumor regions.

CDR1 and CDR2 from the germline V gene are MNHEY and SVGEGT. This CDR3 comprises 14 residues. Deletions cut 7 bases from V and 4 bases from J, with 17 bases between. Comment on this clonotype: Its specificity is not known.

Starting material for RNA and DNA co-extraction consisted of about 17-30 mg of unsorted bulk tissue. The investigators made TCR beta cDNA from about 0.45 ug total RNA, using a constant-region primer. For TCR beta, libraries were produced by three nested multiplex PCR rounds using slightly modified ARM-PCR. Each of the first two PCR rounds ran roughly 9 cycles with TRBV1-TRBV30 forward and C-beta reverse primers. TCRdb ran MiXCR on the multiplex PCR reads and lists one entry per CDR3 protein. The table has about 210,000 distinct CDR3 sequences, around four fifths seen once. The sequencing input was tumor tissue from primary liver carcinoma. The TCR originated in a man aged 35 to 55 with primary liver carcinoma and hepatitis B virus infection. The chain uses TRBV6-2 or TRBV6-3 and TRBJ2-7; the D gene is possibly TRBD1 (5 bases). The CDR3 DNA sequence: TGTGCCAGCACTTCGCCAGCGTCAGGGTACGAGCAGTACTTC. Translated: CASTSPASGYEQYF.